This is a list of T cell receptor beta chains from one sample in a study of T cell repertoires in cytomegalovirus infection. TCRdb re-called the reads through MiXCR, storing one row per CDR3 protein. The table lists some 350,000 distinct CDR3 sequences, under 35% of them singletons. Their specific antigens are unknown. The sequencing here drew on cultured PBMCs, taken from culture after CMV antigen stimulation. The receptors come from a human donor in good health (CMV status not recorded). Some clones in this sample may be carry-over from other donors' samples. CDR3s include the opening cysteine and the closing phenylalanine or tryptophan. The order of the fields is V gene, D gene, J gene, clone size, CDR3 DNA, CDR3 protein. The D gene is left open where the match is weak. Where a row states a size, it is once, few, many or the class of an expanded clone; other rows omit it.

TRBV6-1,NA,TRBJ2-5,NA,TGTGCCAGCAGTGAATCTGGAGACCAAGAGACCCAGTACTTC,CASSESGDQETQYF
TRBV12-3/TRBV12-4,TRBD2,TRBJ2-1,NA,TGTGCCAGCAGTTTTGGGCGGGAGGTTTCTTACAATGAGCAGTTCTTC,CASSFGREVSYNEQFF
TRBV18,TRBD2,TRBJ2-3,few,TGTGCCAGCTCACCTCCCGTAGGACTAGCGGGAGGGCCGGATACGCAGTATTTT,CASSPPVGLAGGPDTQYF
TRBV19,NA,TRBJ1-1,few,TGTGCCAGTAGTATAGGGGGGGAGGAAACTGAAGCTTTCTTT,CASSIGGEETEAFF
TRBV6-6,TRBD1,TRBJ1-5,NA,TGTGCCAGCAGTTACAGGGACAGGGACCAGCCCCAGCATTTT,CASSYRDRDQPQHF
TRBV12-3/TRBV12-4,NA,TRBJ2-1,NA,TGTGCCAGCAGTTTAGCGCCCCAGGGCGGAGAGCAGTTCTTC,CASSLAPQGGEQFF
TRBV25-1,NA,TRBJ2-1,once,TGTGCCAGCACACGGCTGGATGAGCAGTTCTTC,CASTRLDEQFF
TRBV5-1,TRBD2,TRBJ2-7,NA,TGCGCCAGCAGCTTGGGGACTAGCGGGACCTACGAGCAGTACTTC,CASSLGTSGTYEQYF
TRBV30,TRBD1,TRBJ1-6,NA,TGTGCCTGGAGTCCCCCGGGACAGGGAATCTCACCCCTCCACTTT,CAWSPPGQGISPLHF
TRBV6-1,NA,TRBJ1-2,many,TGTGCCAGCAGCCCCGGACAGTGGATGGCTAACTATGGCTACACCTTC,CASSPGQWMANYGYTF
TRBV6-5,NA,TRBJ1-3,few,TGTGCCAGCAGGGCCCTGGGGGCCTCTGGAAACACCATATATTTT,CASRALGASGNTIYF
TRBV6-5,NA,TRBJ1-1,NA,TGTGCCAGCAGTCCCGGTGGGGGGGTTACTGAAGCTTTCTTT,CASSPGGGVTEAFF
TRBV19,TRBD1,TRBJ1-2,NA,TGTGCCAGTAGTGCCGGGACAGGGGGAGTCTATGGCTACACCTTC,CASSAGTGGVYGYTF
TRBV6-5,TRBD2,TRBJ2-1,NA,TGTGCCAGCAGTTACACCTCCCCAGCTCTGACTAGCGGTTCCTACAATGAGCAGTTCTTC,CASSYTSPALTSGSYNEQFF
TRBV12-3/TRBV12-4,NA,TRBJ2-2,NA,TGTGCCAGCAGTCTCTCGCGGGGGAACACCGGGGAGCTGTTTTTT,CASSLSRGNTGELFF
TRBV7-2,NA,TRBJ2-2,few,TGTGCCAGCAGCTTCGTAAAGTTTAGCACCGGGGAGCTGTTTTTT,CASSFVKFSTGELFF
TRBV7-9,TRBD1,TRBJ2-4,few,TGTGCCAGCAGCGACAGGGGGACAGCCAAAAACATTCAGTACTTC,CASSDRGTAKNIQYF
TRBV7-8,NA,TRBJ2-3,many,TGTGCCAGCAGCTTACTGCTCGTCCGGGGAGGTGGAGATACGCAGTATTTT,CASSLLLVRGGGDTQYF
TRBV27,NA,TRBJ2-7,NA,TGTGCCAGCAGTCTCCTCTGGGGGGCGAAGCCCTACGAGCAGTACTTC,CASSLLWGAKPYEQYF
TRBV6-5,NA,TRBJ1-1,few,TGTGCCAGCAGTTATGAGGATGGAAACACTGAAGCTTTCTTT,CASSYEDGNTEAFF
TRBV7-8,NA,TRBJ1-2,few,TGTGCCAGCAGCCAGTCGCGGGTCATACTTAACTATGGCTACACCTTC,CASSQSRVILNYGYTF
TRBV12-3/TRBV12-4,NA,TRBJ1-1,many,TGTGCCAGCAGCCCCCCAATTAAGAGGGGCACTGAAGCTTTCTTT,CASSPPIKRGTEAFF
TRBV19,TRBD2,TRBJ2-1,NA,TGTGCCAGTCAGTCTAGCGGGAGCTCCTACAATGAGCAGTTCTTC,CASQSSGSSYNEQFF
TRBV7-6,TRBD1,TRBJ1-1,many,TGTGCCAGCAGCTTAGAGGGACAGGGAAGGGGTACTGAAGCTTTCTTT,CASSLEGQGRGTEAFF
TRBV7-2,NA,TRBJ2-4,many,TGTGCCAGCAGCTTAGCGCCGGCCTTAAACATTCAGTACTTC,CASSLAPALNIQYF
TRBV7-8,NA,TRBJ1-4,few,TGTGCCAGCAGCTATGGCAGGGGATTCGGTAATGAAAAACTGTTTTTT,CASSYGRGFGNEKLFF
TRBV7-3,TRBD2,TRBJ2-1,NA,TGTGCCAGCAGCCCCGGACTAGCTATCGATGAGCAGTTCTTC,CASSPGLAIDEQFF
TRBV6-1,TRBD2,TRBJ2-5,few,TGTGCCAGCAGTGGAGCGGGAGGGAGGGAAGAGACCCAGTACTTC,CASSGAGGREETQYF
TRBV19,NA,TRBJ2-5,NA,TGTGCCAGTAGTTCCAGCGGCGTTCAGACCCAGTACTTC,CASSSSGVQTQYF
TRBV15,TRBD1,TRBJ2-1,NA,TGTGCCACCAGCATCCGACAGGGTCAGGGCTACAATGAGCAGTTCTTC,CATSIRQGQGYNEQFF
TRBV7-6,TRBD1,TRBJ1-5,NA,TGTGCCAGCAGCTTTACCGAGGGGGCTAATCAGCCCCAGCATTTT,CASSFTEGANQPQHF
TRBV7-3,TRBD2,TRBJ2-7,few,TGTGCCAGCAGCCCCCTTGGACTAGCGGGAGACGAGCAGTACTTC,CASSPLGLAGDEQYF
TRBV7-9,NA,TRBJ1-2,many,TGTGCCAGCAGCCGCCCCACACAGTACTATGGCTACACCTTC,CASSRPTQYYGYTF
TRBV6-1,TRBD2,TRBJ2-7,few,TGTGCCAGCAGATCTAGCGGGGCTTCTCGGGAGCAGTACTTC,CASRSSGASREQYF
TRBV15,NA,TRBJ1-2,NA,TGTGCCACCAGCGGGGGACGGGGCTACACCTTC,CATSGGRGYTF
TRBV6-5,NA,TRBJ1-1,NA,TGTGCCAGCAGTAACTCGGGACATACGAACACTGAAGCTTTCTTT,CASSNSGHTNTEAFF
TRBV12-3/TRBV12-4,NA,TRBJ2-5,few,TGTGCCAGCGCAGACTGGGGGGAACAAGAGACCCAGTACTTC,CASADWGEQETQYF
TRBV19,NA,TRBJ1-2,NA,TGTGCCAGTAGTATCGGCAGGGGTTATGGCTACACCTTC,CASSIGRGYGYTF
TRBV7-2,NA,TRBJ2-1,few,TGTGCCAGCAGCTATGCCGGGCGCTACAATGAGCAGTTCTTC,CASSYAGRYNEQFF
TRBV27,NA,TRBJ2-3,few,TGTGCCAGCAGTGGCGCAGGGAGACAGTATTTT,CASSGAGRQYF
TRBV5-1,NA,TRBJ1-6,NA,TGCGCCAGCAGCAGCGGGGACGGCCATAAAAATTCACCCCTCCACTTT,CASSSGDGHKNSPLHF
TRBV7-9,TRBD1,TRBJ2-7,NA,TGTGCCAGCAGCTCCACGACAGGGGACCCTTCCTACGAGCAGTACTTC,CASSSTTGDPSYEQYF
TRBV20-1,TRBD1,TRBJ1-1,few,TGCAGTGCTAGAGTTATATCTCTGGGACAGGGGGCAGTGAACACTGAAGCTTTCTTT,CSARVISLGQGAVNTEAFF
TRBV13,NA,TRBJ1-1,NA,TGTGCCAGCAGCCTACAAGGGATCAACACTGAAGCTTTCTTT,CASSLQGINTEAFF
TRBV4-1,NA,TRBJ1-2,NA,TGCGCCAGCAGCCAAGTTAACTATGGCTACACCTTC,CASSQVNYGYTF
TRBV28,NA,TRBJ1-6,NA,TGTGCCAGCAGAACCGGGACGGGCAATTCACCCCTCCACTTT,CASRTGTGNSPLHF
TRBV7-9,NA,TRBJ2-5,few,TGTGCCAGCAGCTTAGTAGTGGAGACCCAGTACTTC,CASSLVVETQYF
TRBV4-2,TRBD1,TRBJ1-2,NA,TGTGCCAGCAGCCAAGGACCGGGACAGCAAAACTATGGCTACACCTTC,CASSQGPGQQNYGYTF
TRBV5-1,NA,TRBJ2-7,NA,TGCGCCAGCAGCTTGCAGGGTGACGCCTACGAGCAGTACTTC,CASSLQGDAYEQYF
TRBV27,NA,TRBJ1-6,NA,TGTGCCAGCAGTTTGGCCGAAGGACATAATTCACCCCTCCACTTT,CASSLAEGHNSPLHF